This T cell receptor beta chain was obtained from a study of beta chain features in type 1 diabetes. Study-wide findings and caveats: Fewer insertions but more deletions were seen at VDJ junctions in type 1 diabetes patients. Resolution of whether HLA type affects TCRB rearrangement was not achieved here. PCR might pick shorter templates more often, in the same way for patients and controls. Shortening that was moderate but significant affected the TCRB CDR3s of Type 1 diabetes patients in all four CD4+ subsets.

In the case of this clone: Its antigen is as yet unknown.

V lost 4 bases and J lost 0; bases outside the gene matches: 9. The CDR3 spans 18 residues. CDR1 is SGHDN, CDR2 FVKESK, per germline. The isolated RNA, all of it, was reverse transcribed, so expressed TCRB transcripts were what got sequenced. The assay was immunoSEQ multiplex PCR, and TCRdb's table has in-frame clones only and misses some. The table has approximately 57,000 clones, 50% to 55% seen once; the top ten hold 2% to 3%. This sequence originates from a woman in her thirties or forties with type 1 diabetes. The rearrangement uses TRBV14 and TRBJ2-6; 7 nucleotides line up with TRBD2. The sequenced sample consisted of Tregs from blood. CDR3 in DNA: TGTGCCAGCAGCCCCATCCTTCCGGGGGGCTCTGGGGCCAACGTCCTGACTTTC. It encodes CASSPILPGGSGANVLTF.